These 18 T cell receptor beta chains share one sample of origin, sequenced in a study of cytomegalovirus exposure and HLA in healthy donors. With 60 Vbeta and 13 Jbeta primers, the PCR was carried out. Only in-frame clones appear in the TCRdb table, and some are missing; sequencing was by immunoSEQ multiplex PCR. The sample lists around 180,000 clones, approximately 88% occurring once. Sequencing used PBMCs. The receptors were sampled from a boy under 18 in good health and CMV-seronegative.

This sequence joins TRBV9 and TRBJ2-5; TRBD2 is a possible D gene (6 bases). Trimming pared 3 bases from V and 5 bases from J, leaving 17 bases between. The CDR3 is 15 amino acids. Germline CDR1 reads SGDLS; CDR2 reads YYNGEE. The CDR3 DNA follows: TGTGCCAGCAGCGCCCCCCCAGGGAGGTTCGAGACCCAGTACTTC. Protein product: CASSAPPGRFETQYF.

V is TRBV27 and J is TRBJ2-7; D remains ambiguous. V was pared by 0 bases and J by 2 bases, with 14 bases between. The length of the CDR3 is 16 residues. The germline V gene encodes CDR1 MNHEY and CDR2 SMNVEV (reference sequence). CDR3 bases: TGTGCCAGCAGTTTATCGAGTACGTTCCTAACCTACGAGCAGTACTTC. Its protein is CASSLSSTFLTYEQYF.

The rearrangement uses TRBV28 and TRBJ2-7; 7 positions match TRBD2. The V gene end was trimmed by 4 bases and the J gene end by 0 bases; junction bases not matched to a gene: 9. Germline loops: CDR1 MDHEN, CDR2 SYDVKM. CDR3 size: 16 residues. CDR3 DNA sequence: TGTGCCAGCAGTTCCCGAACGGGAGGTGGCTCCTACGAGCAGTACTTC. It specifies CASSSRTGGGSYEQYF.

The V and J genes are TRBV9 and TRBJ2-2, with 7 bases that match TRBD2. Trimming at V came to 0 bases and at J to 5 bases, leaving 4 bases not matched to a gene. The CDR3 spans 15 residues. Germline CDR1 reads SGDLS; CDR2 reads YYNGEE. CDR3 sequence: CASSVAGGGTGELFF. The DNA of the CDR3 is TGTGCCAGCAGCGTAGCGGGGGGTGGTACCGGGGAGCTGTTTTTT.

The chain uses TRBV30 and TRBJ1-1, with D possibly TRBD1 on 6 matching bases. CDR3 length equals 15 residues. Per the germline V gene, CDR1 is GTSNPN and CDR2 is SVGIG (reference sequence). V was clipped by 3 bases and J by 3 bases, with 17 bases between them. The CDR3 region has the DNA TGTGCCTGGAGGGGGGGGGCAGGGCGGGACACTGAAGCTTTCTTT. It specifies CAWRGGAGRDTEAFF. Filled out from reference TRBV30 and TRBJ1-1, the complete variable domain reads SQTIHQWPATLVQPVGSPLSLECTVEGTSNPNLYWYRQAAGRGLQLLFYSVGIGQISSEVPQNLSASRPQDRQFILSSKKLLLSDSGFYLCAWRGGAGRDTEAFFGQGTRLTVV.

This rearrangement joins TRBV5-4 to TRBJ2-1; TRBD2 aligns across 12 bases. The junction had 4 bases not matched to a gene; V was cut back by 0 bases and J by 6 bases. CDR3 length equals 16 residues. Germline lookup yields CDR1 SGHNT and CDR2 YYREEE (reference sequence). CDR3 coding DNA: TGTGCCAGCAGCTTGGGGCTAGCGGGGGGGCTCAATGAGCAGTTCTTC. Its translation is CASSLGLAGGLNEQFF.

The J gene is TRBJ1-1, the V gene TRBV28, with unresolved D. This CDR3 contains 12 residues. CDR1 and CDR2 from the germline V gene are MDHEN and SYDVKM. Trimming removed 3 bases at V and 11 bases at J, with 13 bases between. The CDR3 reads CASSLAGKGAFF. CDR3 DNA: TGTGCCAGCAGTTTGGCCGGGAAAGGGGCTTTCTTT.

CDR3 sequence (DNA): TGTGCCAGTAGTATAAAGGTTAACAGGGGCCTAAGGAATGAGCAGTTCTTC. Its protein is CASSIKVNRGLRNEQFF. The chain has TRBV19 and TRBJ2-1, with 7 positions matching TRBD1. The CDR3 length is 17 residues. After removal of 2 bases from V and 7 bases from J, the junction contained 14 bases not matched to a gene. The germline gives CDR1 LNHDA, CDR2 SQIVND (reference sequence). Full variable domain (outside the CDR3, taken from reference TRBV19 and TRBJ2-1): DGGITQSPKYLFRKEGQNVTLSCEQNLNHDAMYWYRQDPGQGLRLIYYSQIVNDFQKGDIAEGYSVSREKKESFPLTVTSAQKNPTAFYLCASSIKVNRGLRNEQFFGPGTRLTVL.

The table lists this clone with a few counts. This sequence joins TRBV9 and TRBJ1-3; perhaps TRBD1 as D (5 bases). With 0 bases removed from V and 1 base from J, the gap between germline ends came to 8 bases. The CDR3 is 15 amino acids. Germline V gene sequence: CDR1 SGDLS, CDR2 YYNGEE. CDR3 protein: CASSVVGVSGNTIYF. The CDR3 bases are TGTGCCAGCAGCGTAGTAGGGGTTTCTGGAAACACCATATATTTT.

The genes are TRBV27 and TRBJ2-4; TRBD1 is a possible D gene (5 bases). The CDR3 contains 15 residues. The germline V and J ends were trimmed by 5 bases and 2 bases, with 13 bases remaining between them. Germline V gene sequence: CDR1 MNHEY, CDR2 SMNVEV (reference sequence). Here the CDR3 DNA reads TGTGCCAGCAGTCTTGACAGTGGGCCCAAAAACATTCAGTACTTC. This codes for CASSLDSGPKNIQYF.

This chain joins TRBV30 and TRBJ1-4; no clear D gene. The V end lost 1 base, the J end lost 0 bases, and 12 bases lay between the germline ends. CDR3 size: 16 residues. Looked up from germline, CDR1 is GTSNPN and CDR2 is SVGIG (reference sequence). The CDR3 bases are TGTGCCTGGAGTGGTCGTCTGGGAGCAACTAATGAAAAACTGTTTTTT. Amino acid sequence: CAWSGRLGATNEKLFF.

The chain is built from TRBV14 and TRBJ1-2, with D possibly TRBD1 on 5 matching bases. The CDR3 has 16 amino acids. Germline V gene lookup returns CDR1 SGHDN and CDR2 FVKESK. V shed 4 bases and J shed 4 bases, with 19 bases lying between them. The CDR3 DNA sequence: TGTGCCAGCAGCCGGGGAGGGTCGCAAGGGGTCTATGGCTACACCTTC. This codes for CASSRGGSQGVYGYTF.

About this clone: The junction departs from the called germline gene at one end, perhaps through a read error. The chain links TRBV5-1 to TRBJ1-2, with TRBD1 matching 11 bases. From germline, CDR1 is SGHRS and CDR2 YFSETQ. The length of the CDR3 is 14 residues. CDR3 amino acids: CASNLGQGDYGYTF. Written as DNA, the CDR3 is TGCGCCAGCAACTTGGGACAGGGGGACTATGGCTACACCTTC. Combining the CDR3 with reference TRBV5-1 and TRBJ1-2 gives the whole variable domain KAGVTQTPRYLIKTRGQQVTLSCSPISGHRSVSWYQQTPGQGLQFLFEYFSETQRNKGNFPGRFSGRQFSNSRSEMNVSTLELGDSALYLCASNLGQGDYGYTFGSGTRLTVV.

This clone came up a few times. The V gene is TRBV7-9, the J gene TRBJ2-4; D is perhaps TRBD2 (6 bases). The CDR3 has 14 residues. Germline lookup yields CDR1 SEHNR and CDR2 FQNEAQ (reference sequence). V was cut by 0 bases and J by 5 bases, with 8 bases left in between. DNA of the CDR3: TGTGCCAGCAGCTTAGCGGCGGGACAAAACATTCAGTACTTC. Its protein product is CASSLAAGQNIQYF. The entire variable domain, with the rest obtained from reference TRBV7-9 and TRBJ2-4, is as follows: DTGVSQNPRHKITKRGQNVTFRCDPISEHNRLYWYRQTLGQGPEFLTYFQNEAQLEKSRLLSDRFSAERPKGSFSTLEIQRTEQGDSAMYLCASSLAAGQNIQYFGAGTRLSVL.

This clone was seen only a few times. The chain joins TRBV18 to TRBJ2-7; 11 bases agree with TRBD1. CDR1 KGHSH and CDR2 LQKENI come from the germline V gene. With 5 bases clipped from V and 3 bases from J, the junction kept 9 bases outside the gene matches. The CDR3 spans 16 residues. CDR3 nucleotides: TGTGCCAGCTCATCCCAGGGACAGGGGGAAAACTACGAGCAGTACTTC. It yields the protein CASSSQGQGENYEQYF.

The chain uses TRBV9 and TRBJ1-1; TRBD1 matches 7 bases. The CDR3 totals 14 residues. Germline CDR1 reads SGDLS; CDR2 reads YYNGEE. The junction had 5 bases not matched to a gene; V was cut back by 6 bases and J by 0 bases. The CDR3 loop is CASIHRGMNTEAFF. DNA for the CDR3: TGTGCCAGCATCCACAGGGGTATGAACACTGAAGCTTTCTTT.

The V call is TRBV11-2, the J call TRBJ2-7, with a possible D match to TRBD2 (5 bases). Looked up from germline, CDR1 is SGHAT and CDR2 is FQNNGV. The CDR3 extends over 14 amino acids. V lost 5 bases to trimming and J lost 7 bases, with 18 bases between them. The CDR3 is CASSPPGLRREQYF. The CDR3 DNA follows: TGTGCCAGCAGCCCTCCTGGCCTCCGGAGGGAGCAGTACTTC.

V gene TRBV4-2 combines with J gene TRBJ2-7, with D uncertain. In germline, CDR1 is LGHNA, CDR2 YNFKEQ. V was trimmed by 1 base and J by 4 bases, leaving 11 bases between them. The CDR3 extends over 14 amino acids. CDR3: CASSQGLLNYEQYF. CDR3 sequence (DNA): TGTGCCAGCAGCCAAGGACTGCTGAATTACGAGCAGTACTTC.